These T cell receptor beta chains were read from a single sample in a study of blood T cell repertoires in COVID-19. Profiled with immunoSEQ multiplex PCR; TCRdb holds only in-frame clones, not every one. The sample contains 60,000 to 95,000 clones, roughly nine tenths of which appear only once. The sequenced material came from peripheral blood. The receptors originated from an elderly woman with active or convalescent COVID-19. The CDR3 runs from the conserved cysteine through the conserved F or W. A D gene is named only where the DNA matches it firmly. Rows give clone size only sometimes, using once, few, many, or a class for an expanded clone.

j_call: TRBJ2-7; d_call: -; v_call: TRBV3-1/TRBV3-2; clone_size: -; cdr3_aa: CASSQRGAGEQYF; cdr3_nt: TGTGCCAGCAGCCAAAGGGGTGCTGGTGAGCAGTACTTC
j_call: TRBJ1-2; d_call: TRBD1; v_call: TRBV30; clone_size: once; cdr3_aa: CAWSKTGRNYGYTF; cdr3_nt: TGTGCCTGGAGTAAGACAGGGCGAAACTATGGCTACACCTTC
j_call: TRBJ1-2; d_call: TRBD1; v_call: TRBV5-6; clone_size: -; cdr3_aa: CASSLAGAGGFNYGYTF; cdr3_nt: TGTGCCAGCAGCTTGGCCGGGGCAGGGGGCTTTAACTATGGCTACACCTTC
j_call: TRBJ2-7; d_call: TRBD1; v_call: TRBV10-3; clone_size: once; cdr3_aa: CAISPGQSYEQYF; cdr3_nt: TGTGCCATCAGTCCGGGACAGTCCTACGAGCAGTACTTC
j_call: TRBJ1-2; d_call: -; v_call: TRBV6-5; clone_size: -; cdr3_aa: CASSYLGRGGFGYTF; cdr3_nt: TGTGCCAGCAGTTACCTAGGACGGGGGGGGTTTGGCTACACCTTC
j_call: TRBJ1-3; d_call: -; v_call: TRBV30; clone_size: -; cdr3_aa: CAWSVAYTRSGNTIYF; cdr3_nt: TGTGCCTGGAGTGTAGCCTATACCCGGTCTGGAAACACCATATATTTT
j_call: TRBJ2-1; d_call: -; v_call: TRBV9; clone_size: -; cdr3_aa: CASSVEPYNEQFF; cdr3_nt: TGTGCCAGCAGCGTAGAGCCGTACAATGAGCAGTTCTTC
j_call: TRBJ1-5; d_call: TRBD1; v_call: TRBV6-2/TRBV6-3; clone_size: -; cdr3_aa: CASSYEGLRSGGYGNQPQHF; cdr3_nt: TGTGCCAGCAGTTACGAGGGGTTAAGATCAGGGGGCTATGGCAATCAGCCCCAGCATTTT
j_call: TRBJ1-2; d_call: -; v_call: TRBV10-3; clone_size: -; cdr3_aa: CATGREANYGYTF; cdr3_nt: TGTGCCACGGGCAGGGAGGCTAACTATGGCTACACCTTC
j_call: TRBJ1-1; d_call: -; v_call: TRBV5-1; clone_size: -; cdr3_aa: CASSLYRTANTEAFF; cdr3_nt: TGCGCCAGCAGCTTGTACAGGACGGCGAACACTGAAGCTTTCTTT
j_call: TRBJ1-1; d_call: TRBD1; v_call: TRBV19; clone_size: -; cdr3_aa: CASSISPGGPTEAFF; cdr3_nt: TGTGCCAGTAGTATATCCCCAGGGGGGCCCACTGAAGCTTTCTTT
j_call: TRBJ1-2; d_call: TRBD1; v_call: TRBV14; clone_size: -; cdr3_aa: CASSLRDSYYGYTF; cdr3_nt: TGTGCCAGCAGCCTCCGGGACAGCTATTATGGCTACACCTTC
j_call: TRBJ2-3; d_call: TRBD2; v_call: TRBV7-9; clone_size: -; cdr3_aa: CASSRGLAGTADTQYF; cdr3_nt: TGTGCCAGCAGCCGAGGCCTAGCGGGGACGGCGGATACGCAGTATTTT
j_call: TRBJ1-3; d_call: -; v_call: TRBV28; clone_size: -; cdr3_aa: CATSPGGLSGNTIYF; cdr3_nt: TGTGCCACCTCCCCGGGTGGACTCTCTGGAAACACCATATATTTT
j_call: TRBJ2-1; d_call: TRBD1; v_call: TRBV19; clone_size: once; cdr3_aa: CASTLRWDRVFNEQFF; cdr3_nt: TGTGCCAGTACTCTTAGGTGGGACAGGGTCTTTAATGAGCAGTTCTTC
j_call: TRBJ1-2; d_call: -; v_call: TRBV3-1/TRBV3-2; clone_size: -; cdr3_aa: CASSQVARAYGYTF; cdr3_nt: TGTGCCAGCAGCCAAGTTGCGCGCGCGTATGGCTACACCTTC
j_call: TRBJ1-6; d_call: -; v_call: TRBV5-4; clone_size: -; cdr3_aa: CASSFRTAGSPLHF; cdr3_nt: TGTGCCAGCAGCTTTAGGACGGCAGGGTCACCCCTCCACTTT
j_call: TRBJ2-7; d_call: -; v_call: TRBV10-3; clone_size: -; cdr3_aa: CAISEFGNEQYF; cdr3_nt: TGTGCCATCAGTGAGTTCGGGAACGAGCAGTACTTC
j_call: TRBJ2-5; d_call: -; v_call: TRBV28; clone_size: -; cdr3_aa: CASSLGSQGRETQYF; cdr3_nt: TGTGCCAGCAGTTTAGGGTCCCAGGGAAGAGAGACCCAGTACTTC
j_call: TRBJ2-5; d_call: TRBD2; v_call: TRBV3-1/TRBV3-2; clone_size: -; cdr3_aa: CASSPASGGGETQYF; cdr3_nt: TGTGCCAGCAGCCCAGCTAGCGGGGGAGGAGAGACCCAGTACTTC
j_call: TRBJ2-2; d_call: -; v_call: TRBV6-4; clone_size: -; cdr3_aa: CASKTLPDTGELFF; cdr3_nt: TGTGCCAGCAAAACGCTGCCGGACACCGGGGAGCTGTTTTTT
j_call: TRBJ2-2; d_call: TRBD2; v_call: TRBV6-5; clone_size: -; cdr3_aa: CASSSQRLAGTGELFF; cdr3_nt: TGTGCCAGCAGTTCACAGAGACTAGCAGGAACCGGGGAGCTGTTTTTT
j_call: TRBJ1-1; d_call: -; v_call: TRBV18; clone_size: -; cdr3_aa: CASSPIVTGSNTEAFF; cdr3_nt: TGTGCCAGCTCACCCATAGTAACGGGGTCGAACACTGAAGCTTTCTTT
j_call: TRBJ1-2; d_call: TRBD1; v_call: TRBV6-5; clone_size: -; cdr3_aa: CASRQGMYGYTF; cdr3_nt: TGTGCCAGCAGACAGGGGATGTATGGCTACACCTTC
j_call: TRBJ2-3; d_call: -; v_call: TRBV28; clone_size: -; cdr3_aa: CASSPSSGASTDTQYF; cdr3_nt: TGTGCCAGCAGTCCTTCCAGCGGAGCTAGCACAGATACGCAGTATTTT
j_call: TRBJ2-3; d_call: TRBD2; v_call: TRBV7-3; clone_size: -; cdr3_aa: CASSPARAGADTQYF; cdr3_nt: TGTGCCAGCAGCCCCGCGAGAGCGGGGGCAGATACGCAGTATTTT
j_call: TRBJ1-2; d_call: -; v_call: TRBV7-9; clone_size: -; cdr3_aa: CASSRRDMERIYGYTF; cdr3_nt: TGTGCCAGCAGCAGAAGGGACATGGAAAGAATCTATGGCTACACCTTC
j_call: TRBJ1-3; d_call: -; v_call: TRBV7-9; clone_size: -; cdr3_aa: CASSLPYQPSFGNTIYF; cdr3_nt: TGTGCCAGCAGCTTACCTTACCAGCCTAGCTTTGGAAACACCATATATTTT
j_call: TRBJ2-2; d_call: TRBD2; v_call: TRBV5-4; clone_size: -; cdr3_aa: CASSLDRLAGSGGGELFF; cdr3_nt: TGTGCCAGCAGCTTGGATCGACTAGCGGGGAGCGGTGGCGGGGAGCTGTTTTTT
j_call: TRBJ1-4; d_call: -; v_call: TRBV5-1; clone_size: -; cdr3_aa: CASSGGATNEKLFF; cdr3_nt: TGCGCCAGCAGCGGGGGGGCAACTAATGAAAAACTGTTTTTT
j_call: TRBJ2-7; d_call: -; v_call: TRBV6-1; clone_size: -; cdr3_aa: CASSEGQGSYEQYF; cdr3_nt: TGTGCCAGCAGTGAAGGGCAGGGGAGCTACGAGCAGTACTTC
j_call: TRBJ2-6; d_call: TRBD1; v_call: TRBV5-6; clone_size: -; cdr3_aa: CASSLQGASISGANVLTF; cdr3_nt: TGTGCCAGCAGCTTACAGGGGGCGTCAATCTCTGGGGCCAACGTCCTGACTTTC
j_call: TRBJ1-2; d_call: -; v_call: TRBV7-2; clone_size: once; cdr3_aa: CASSLGVESYGYTF; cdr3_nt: TGTGCCAGCAGCTTAGGGGTGGAGAGCTATGGCTACACCTTC
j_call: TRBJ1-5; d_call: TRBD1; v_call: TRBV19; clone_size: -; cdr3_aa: CASSRRDRGVGQPQHF; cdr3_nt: TGTGCCAGTAGTAGAAGGGACAGGGGCGTGGGCCAGCCCCAGCATTTT
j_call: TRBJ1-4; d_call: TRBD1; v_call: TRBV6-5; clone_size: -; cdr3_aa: CASSYEGGTNEKLFF; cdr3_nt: TGTGCCAGCAGTTATGAAGGGGGCACTAATGAAAAACTGTTTTTT
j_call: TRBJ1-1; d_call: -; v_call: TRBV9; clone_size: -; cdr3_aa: CASSVQQGWETEAFF; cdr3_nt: TGTGCCAGCAGCGTCCAACAGGGATGGGAAACTGAAGCTTTCTTT
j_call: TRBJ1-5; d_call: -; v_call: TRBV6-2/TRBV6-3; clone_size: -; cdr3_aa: CASSSSTEGGQPQHF; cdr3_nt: TGTGCCAGCAGTTCCTCTACAGAAGGGGGTCAGCCCCAGCATTTT
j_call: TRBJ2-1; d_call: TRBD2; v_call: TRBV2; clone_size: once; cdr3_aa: CASSAAGTSGGYNEQFF; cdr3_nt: TGTGCCAGCAGCGCAGCCGGGACTAGCGGGGGGTACAATGAGCAGTTCTTC
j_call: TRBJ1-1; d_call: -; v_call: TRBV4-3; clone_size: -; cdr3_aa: CASRDRMNTEAFF; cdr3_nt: TGCGCCAGCAGGGACAGAATGAACACTGAAGCTTTCTTT
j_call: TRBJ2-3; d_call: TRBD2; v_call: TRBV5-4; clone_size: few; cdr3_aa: CASSPTSGGATDTQYF; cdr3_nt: TGTGCCAGCAGCCCGACTAGCGGGGGGGCCACAGATACGCAGTATTTT
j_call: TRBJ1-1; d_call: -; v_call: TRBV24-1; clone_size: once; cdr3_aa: CATSEGAGRSTEAFF; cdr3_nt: TGTGCCACCAGTGAGGGTGCAGGGCGAAGCACTGAAGCTTTCTTT
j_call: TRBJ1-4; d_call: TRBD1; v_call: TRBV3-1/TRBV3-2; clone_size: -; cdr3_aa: CASSQGPRDRVFF; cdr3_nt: TGTGCCAGCAGCCAAGGTCCCCGGGACAGGGTCTTTTTT
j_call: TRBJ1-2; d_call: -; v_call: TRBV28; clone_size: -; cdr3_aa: CASHGRGRMGSGYTF; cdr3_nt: TGTGCCAGCCATGGGAGGGGACGGATGGGAAGTGGCTACACCTTC
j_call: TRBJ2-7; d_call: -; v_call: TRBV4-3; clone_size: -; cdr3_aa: CASSQDLRGSSYEQYF; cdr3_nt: TGCGCCAGCAGCCAAGATTTAAGGGGGAGCTCCTACGAGCAGTACTTC
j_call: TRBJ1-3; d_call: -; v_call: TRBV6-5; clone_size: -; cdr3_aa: CATSDFLRSGNTIYF; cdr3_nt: TGTGCCACTTCGGACTTCCTTCGCTCTGGAAACACCATATATTTT
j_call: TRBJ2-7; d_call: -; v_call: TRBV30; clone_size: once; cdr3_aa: CAWTWAGAYEQYF; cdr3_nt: TGTGCCTGGACGTGGGCAGGGGCCTACGAGCAGTACTTC
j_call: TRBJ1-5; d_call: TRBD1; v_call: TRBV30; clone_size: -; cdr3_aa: CAWTPGGPNQPQHF; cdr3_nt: TGTGCCTGGACGCCAGGGGGTCCTAATCAGCCCCAGCATTTT
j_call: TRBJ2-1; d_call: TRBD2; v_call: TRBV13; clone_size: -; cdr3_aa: CASSFQRGDLYNEQFF; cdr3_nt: TGTGCCAGCAGCTTCCAGCGGGGGGACCTCTACAATGAGCAGTTCTTC
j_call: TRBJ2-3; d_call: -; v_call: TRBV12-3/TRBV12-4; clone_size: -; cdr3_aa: CASSPRTDTQYF; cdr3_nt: TGTGCCAGCAGTCCGCGAACAGATACGCAGTATTTT
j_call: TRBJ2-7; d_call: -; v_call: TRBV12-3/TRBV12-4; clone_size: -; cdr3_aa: CASNLRASHEQYF; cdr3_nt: TGTGCCAGCAACCTGCGAGCTTCCCACGAGCAGTACTTC
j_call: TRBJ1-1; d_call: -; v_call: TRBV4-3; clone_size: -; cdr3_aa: CASSPTGIRTEAFF; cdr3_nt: TGCGCCAGCAGCCCGACCGGGATTCGGACTGAAGCTTTCTTT
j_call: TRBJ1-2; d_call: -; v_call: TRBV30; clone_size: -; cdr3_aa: CAWRSDRSNYGYTF; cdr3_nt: TGTGCCTGGAGGTCGGACAGATCTAACTATGGCTACACCTTC
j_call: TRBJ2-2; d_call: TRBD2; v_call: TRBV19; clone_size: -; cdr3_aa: CASSIITSGTNTGELFF; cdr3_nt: TGTGCCAGTAGTATAATCACTAGCGGAACGAACACCGGGGAGCTGTTTTTT
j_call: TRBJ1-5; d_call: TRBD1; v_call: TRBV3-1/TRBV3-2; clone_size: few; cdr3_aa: CASSRGQGLTLNQPQHF; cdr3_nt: TGTGCCAGCAGCCGGGGACAGGGACTTACTTTAAATCAGCCCCAGCATTTT
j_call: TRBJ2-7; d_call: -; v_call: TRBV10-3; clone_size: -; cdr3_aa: CAISESRIQGFSYEQYF; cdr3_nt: TGTGCCATCAGTGAGTCGAGGATTCAGGGGTTTTCCTACGAGCAGTACTTC
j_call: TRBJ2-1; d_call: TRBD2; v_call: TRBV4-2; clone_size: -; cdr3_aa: CASSQGRLAGGKSSYNEQFF; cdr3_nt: TGTGCCAGCAGCCAAGGACGACTAGCGGGGGGCAAGAGCTCCTACAATGAGCAGTTCTTC
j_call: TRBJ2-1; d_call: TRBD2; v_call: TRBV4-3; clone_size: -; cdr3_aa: CASSQVQGRGAYNEQFF; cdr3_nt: TGCGCCAGCAGCCAGGTTCAAGGGCGGGGGGCTTACAATGAGCAGTTCTTC
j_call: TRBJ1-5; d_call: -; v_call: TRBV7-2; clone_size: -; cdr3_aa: CASSPRSNQPQHF; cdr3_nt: TGTGCCAGCAGCCCGCGTAGCAATCAGCCCCAGCATTTT
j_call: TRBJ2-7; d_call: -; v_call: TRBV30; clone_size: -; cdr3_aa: CAWSERAYEQYF; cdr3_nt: TGTGCCTGGAGTGAGAGGGCGTACGAGCAGTACTTC